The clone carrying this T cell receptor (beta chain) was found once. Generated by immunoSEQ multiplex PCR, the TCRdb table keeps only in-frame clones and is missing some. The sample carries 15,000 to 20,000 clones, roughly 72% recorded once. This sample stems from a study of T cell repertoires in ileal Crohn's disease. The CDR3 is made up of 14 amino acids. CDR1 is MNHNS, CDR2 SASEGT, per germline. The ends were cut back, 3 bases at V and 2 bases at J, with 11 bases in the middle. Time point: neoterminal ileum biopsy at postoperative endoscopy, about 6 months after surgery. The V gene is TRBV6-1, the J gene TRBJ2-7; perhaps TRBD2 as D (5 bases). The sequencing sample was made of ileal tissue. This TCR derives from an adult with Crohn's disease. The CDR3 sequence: CASSDRSGAYEQYF. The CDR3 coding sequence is TGTGCCAGCAGTGATCGCAGCGGCGCCTACGAGCAGTACTTC.